The 21 T cell receptor beta chains given below trace back to one sample, sequenced in a study of T cell clonality in common variable immunodeficiency. Assay: immunoSEQ multiplex PCR; the TCRdb copy retains only in-frame clones and omits some. The profile covers about 66,000 clones, none occurring a single time. The source material was peripheral blood mononuclear cells. Receptors originate from a person between 18 and 75 years old in good health.

This clone came up many times. The CDR3 goes on 3 residues after the read ends, and that part is filled in from the germline J gene. V and J are TRBV11-2 and TRBJ1-2; TRBD1 agrees at 8 bases. CDR3 length: 13 amino acids. Germline V gene data show CDR1 as SGHAT and CDR2 as FQNNGV. The V and J ends lost 5 bases and 6 bases, in that order; junction bases with no gene match: 5. This CDR3 reads CASSPGGVHGYTF. Partial CDR3 DNA: TGTGCCAGCAGCCCAGGGGGCGTACATGGC. Together with reference TRBV11-2 and TRBJ1-2, the CDR3 gives the full variable domain: EAGVAQSPRYKIIEKRQSVAFWCNPISGHATLYWYQQILGQGPKLLIQFQNNGVVDDSQLPKDRFSAERLKGVDSTLKIQPAKLEDSAVYLCASSPGGVHGYTFGSGTRLTVV.

This clone was counted many times. The sequenced fragment ends 3 residues before the CDR3 boundary, so the rest is inferred from the germline J gene. The V call is TRBV4-1, the J call TRBJ2-1, with 14 nucleotides matching TRBD2. In germline, CDR1 is MGHRA, CDR2 YSYEKL. The CDR3 totals 18 residues. V lost 0 bases and J lost 6; bases outside the gene matches: 7. CDR3 protein: CASSQEAPGTSGSNEQFF. CDR3 DNA, as far as it was read: TGCGCCAGCAGCCAAGAGGCCCCCGGGACTAGCGGGAGCAATGAG.

At least ten counts were recorded for this clone. The read gets to within 3 residues of the CDR3 end, and the germline J gene fills in the rest. The chain carries TRBV11-1 and TRBJ2-3, with 8 bases lining up with TRBD1. V lost 6 bases and J lost 3; bases outside the gene matches: 5. CDR1 SGHAT and CDR2 FQDESV come from the germline V gene (reference sequence). The CDR3 runs to 14 residues. The part of the CDR3 DNA that was read is TGTGCCAGCAGACGACAGGGGAGGACAGATACG. Its protein product is CASRRQGRTDT. The whole CDR3 is CASRRQGRTDTQYF.

This clone was seen repeatedly, ten times or more. Read sequence stops 3 residues before the CDR3 end, and the germline J gene provides the missing end. The gene calls are TRBV29-1 and TRBJ2-1; D not resolved. With 7 bases removed from V and 0 bases from J, the gap between germline ends came to 13 bases. In germline, CDR1 is SQVTM, CDR2 ANQGSEA. The CDR3 is 14 amino acids. CDR3 loop: CSALKRVSYNEQFF. The CDR3 bases that were read are TGCAGCGCTTTGAAGCGTGTCTCCTACAATGAG.

With respect to this clone: The read terminates 3 residues ahead of where the CDR3 ends, so the germline J gene completes it. The chain employs TRBV2 and TRBJ1-2; 7 bases match TRBD1. The CDR3 covers 13 residues. The germline CDR1 and CDR2 sequences are SNHLY and FYNNEI. Incomplete CDR3 DNA: TGTGCCAGCGCACAGGGGTCCCCCTACGAC. It translates to CASAQGSPYD. The entire CDR3 is CASAQGSPYDYTF.

A note on this clone: The read falls 3 residues short of the CDR3 end, and the missing part is taken from the germline J gene. This chain connects TRBV7-2 to TRBJ2-7; D unclear. Looked up from germline, CDR1 is SGHTA and CDR2 is FQGNSA. The CDR3 covers 13 residues. V was pared by 0 bases and J by 1 base, with 4 bases between. The sequenced part of the CDR3 DNA is TGTGCCAGCAGCTTAGCCAGTTCCTACGAG. Translation: CASSLASSYE. The full CDR3 protein is CASSLASSYEQYF.

This clone was observed a handful of times. The read ends 3 residues shy of where the CDR3 ends; the end is completed using the germline J gene. The chain is built from TRBV2 and TRBJ2-3; 11 positions match TRBD1. The CDR3 is 14 residues long. Trimming at V came to 6 bases and at J to 3 bases, leaving 2 bases not matched to a gene. From germline, CDR1 is SNHLY and CDR2 FYNNEI. The sequenced part of the CDR3 DNA is TGTGCCAGCAGCGGGGACAGGGGGACAGATACG. Translation gives CASSGDRGTDT. The entire CDR3 protein reads CASSGDRGTDTQYF.

This clone was seen at least ten times. The read ends 3 residues before the CDR3 terminus; that terminus is restored from the germline J gene. The chain is built from TRBV2 and TRBJ2-2; a weak D match, TRBD2 (6 bases). CDR1 SNHLY and CDR2 FYNNEI come from the germline V gene. Between the trimmed V and J ends, which lost 5 bases and 5 bases, there was a span of 15 bases. CDR3 size: 15 residues. The CDR3 is CASSPGLLGTGELFF. CDR3 DNA (partial): TGTGCCAGCAGTCCGGGACTCCTGGGGACCGGGGAG.

This clone qualifies as medium-sized. The missing CDR3 end, 3 residues past where the read stops, is filled in from the germline J gene. The chain is built from TRBV19 and TRBJ2-3, with unresolved D. The CDR3 is 12 amino acids. Trimming removed 3 bases from V and 6 bases from J, with 7 bases in between. Germline V gives CDR1 LNHDA, CDR2 SQIVND (reference sequence). The CDR3 DNA, read in part, is TGTGCCAGTAGTATGCCCAGTGATACG. It encodes CASSMPSDT. The CDR3 in full is CASSMPSDTQYF.

At least ten counts were recorded for this clone. The CDR3 goes on 3 residues after the read ends, and that part is filled in from the germline J gene. The V call is TRBV19, the J call TRBJ2-5; a possible D gene is TRBD2 (6 bases). The CDR3 is 13 amino acids. CDR1 is LNHDA and CDR2 is SQIVND in the germline V gene (reference sequence). V gave up 5 bases and J gave up 1 base, with 8 bases separating them. The CDR3 bases that were read are TGTGCCAGTAGTGGCGGGATCCAAGAGACC. As protein: CASSGGIQET. The whole CDR3 reads CASSGGIQETQYF.

This clone was seen ten or more times. The read gets to within 3 residues of the CDR3 end, and the germline J gene fills in the rest. The V gene is TRBV10-2, the J gene TRBJ2-5; TRBD2 is a possible D gene (6 bases). Germline loops: CDR1 WSHSY, CDR2 SAAADI. This CDR3 contains 13 residues. V was pared by 6 bases and J by 4 bases, with 12 bases between. The DNA read from the CDR3 is TGCGCCAGCAGCCAGTGGAGGGGAGAGACC. Amino acid sequence: CASSQWRGET. The entire CDR3 protein reads CASSQWRGETQYF.

This clone was counted at least ten times. The CDR3 goes on 3 residues after the read ends, and that part is filled in from the germline J gene. The chain links TRBV10-1 to TRBJ2-7; the match to TRBD1 covers 7 bases. The J segment lost 1 base and the V segment lost 4 bases, leaving 4 bases of the junction unmatched. CDR3 length: 14 residues. Looked up from germline, CDR1 is WNHNN and CDR2 is SYGVQD (reference sequence). The CDR3: CASSVGDSSYEQYF. Partial CDR3 DNA: TGCGCCAGCAGTGTAGGGGACAGTTCCTACGAG.

This clone showed up many times. The read terminates 3 residues ahead of where the CDR3 ends, so the germline J gene completes it. V is TRBV12-5 and J is TRBJ2-7, with D uncertain. V was trimmed by 1 base and J by 3 bases, leaving 7 bases between them. From germline, CDR1 is LGHNT and CDR2 FRNRAP. The CDR3 contains 13 residues. The CDR3 loop is CASGLAQDYEQYF. CDR3 DNA, as far as it was read: TGTGCTAGTGGTTTGGCCCAGGACTACGAG.

This clone was counted ten times or more. From the germline J gene comes the end of the CDR3, since the read stops 3 residues before it. The same CDR3 also results from other DNA sequences found in this sample. The genes are TRBV7-9 and TRBJ2-1; 8 positions agree with TRBD2. This CDR3 is built from 15 residues. The germline CDR1 and CDR2 sequences are SEHNR and FQNEAQ (reference sequence). V gave up 4 bases and J gave up 0 bases; unmatched junction bases: 2. The part of the CDR3 DNA that was read is TGTGCCAGCAGCTCTGGGACTAGCTCCTACAATGAG. This translates into CASSSGTSSYNE. The entire CDR3 is CASSSGTSSYNEQFF. The variable domain in full, completed from reference TRBV7-9 and TRBJ2-1, reads DTGVSQNPRHKITKRGQNVTFRCDPISEHNRLYWYRQTLGQGPEFLTYFQNEAQLEKSRLLSDRFSAERPKGSFSTLEIQRTEQGDSAMYLCASSSGTSSYNEQFFGPGTRLTVL.

This clone has a count of ten or more. The read ends 3 residues early relative to the CDR3; the germline J gene fills the gap. This sequence joins TRBV29-1 and TRBJ2-1; possible D gene TRBD2, 6 bases. V shed 7 bases and J shed 5 bases, with 21 bases lying between them. The CDR3 is 15 amino acids. The germline V gene encodes CDR1 SQVTM and CDR2 ANQGSEA. CDR3 DNA (partial): TGCAGCGCAATCCCCACTAGCACAACGAACAATGAG. Translation: CSAIPTSTTNNE. In full, the CDR3 reads CSAIPTSTTNNEQFF.

This clone occurred many times. The DNA read from the CDR3 is TGTGCCAGCTCACCAGCCAACAGTCAAGAGACC. It codes for CASSPANSQET. The CDR3 as a whole reads CASSPANSQETQYF. The chain joins TRBV18 to TRBJ2-5; D gene ambiguous. The CDR3 end lies 3 residues beyond the end of the read and is filled in from the germline J gene. The CDR3 has 14 residues. V was shortened by 2 bases and J by 2 bases, with 9 bases between the two germline ends. Germline V gene lookup returns CDR1 KGHSH and CDR2 LQKENI.

At least ten counts were recorded for this clone. The read ends 3 residues shy of where the CDR3 ends; the end is completed using the germline J gene. This chain uses TRBV20-1 with TRBJ2-2; TRBD2 aligns across 15 bases. The CDR3 runs to 17 residues. CDR1 and CDR2 from the germline V gene are DFQATT and SNEGSKA (reference sequence). Trimming removed 5 bases from V and 2 bases from J; junction bases left unmatched: 6. CDR3 in amino acids: CSAAGLAGGGNTGELFF. CDR3 DNA (partial): TGCAGTGCTGCAGGACTAGCGGGAGGGGGCAACACCGGGGAG.

This clone has at least ten counts. The CDR3 end falls 3 residues outside the read, so it is completed with the germline J gene. V usage is TRBV7-9 and J usage is TRBJ2-1; 7 bases line up with TRBD1. From germline, CDR1 is SEHNR and CDR2 FQNEAQ (reference sequence). This CDR3 is built from 15 residues. Trimming removed 5 bases from V and 2 bases from J; junction bases left unmatched: 6. The CDR3 sequence: CASSPRTGAYNEQFF. Incomplete CDR3 DNA: TGTGCCAGCAGCCCCCGGACAGGAGCCTACAATGAG.

This clone was observed at least ten times. Coverage ceases 3 residues before the CDR3 finishes, and the germline J gene fills in the end. The rearrangement links TRBV11-2 to TRBJ2-7, with D possibly being TRBD1 (6 bases). In germline, CDR1 is SGHAT, CDR2 FQNNGV. The CDR3 runs to 12 residues. V was shortened by 5 bases and J by 5 bases, with 10 bases between the two germline ends. CDR3: CASSLRGNEQYF. The sequenced part of the CDR3 DNA is TGTGCCAGCAGCCTCAGGGGTAACGAG. The full variable domain, its missing parts supplied by reference TRBV11-2 and TRBJ2-7, is EAGVAQSPRYKIIEKRQSVAFWCNPISGHATLYWYQQILGQGPKLLIQFQNNGVVDDSQLPKDRFSAERLKGVDSTLKIQPAKLEDSAVYLCASSLRGNEQYFGPGTRLTVT.

Ten or more counts support this clone. The read ends 3 residues early relative to the CDR3; the germline J gene fills the gap. The V call is TRBV5-1, the J call TRBJ1-4; 9 bases map to TRBD1. In germline, CDR1 is SGHRS, CDR2 YFSETQ. The V gene end was trimmed by 2 bases and the J gene end by 5 bases; junction bases not matched to a gene: 13. The CDR3 is made up of 18 amino acids. Partial CDR3 DNA: TGCGCCAGCAGCTTTGAGCTTTCATTACAGGGGGCGAATGAAAAA. This translates into CASSFELSLQGANEK. The full CDR3 protein reads CASSFELSLQGANEKLFF.

The sample holds a few counts of this clone. Coverage ceases 3 residues before the CDR3 finishes, and the germline J gene fills in the end. The chain joins TRBV30 to TRBJ1-2, with D unclear. Per the germline V gene, CDR1 is GTSNPN and CDR2 is SVGIG (reference sequence). The CDR3 runs to 15 residues. The part of the CDR3 DNA that was read is TGTGCCTGGAGTAGCGGGAAGTTTTCCTACAATGAC. Amino acids: CAWSSGKFSYND. The CDR3 reads in full as CAWSSGKFSYNDYTF. Complete variable domain (other parts from reference TRBV30 and TRBJ1-2): SQTIHQWPATLVQPVGSPLSLECTVEGTSNPNLYWYRQAAGRGLQLLFYSVGIGQISSEVPQNLSASRPQDRQFILSSKKLLLSDSGFYLCAWSSGKFSYNDYTFGSGTRLTVV.